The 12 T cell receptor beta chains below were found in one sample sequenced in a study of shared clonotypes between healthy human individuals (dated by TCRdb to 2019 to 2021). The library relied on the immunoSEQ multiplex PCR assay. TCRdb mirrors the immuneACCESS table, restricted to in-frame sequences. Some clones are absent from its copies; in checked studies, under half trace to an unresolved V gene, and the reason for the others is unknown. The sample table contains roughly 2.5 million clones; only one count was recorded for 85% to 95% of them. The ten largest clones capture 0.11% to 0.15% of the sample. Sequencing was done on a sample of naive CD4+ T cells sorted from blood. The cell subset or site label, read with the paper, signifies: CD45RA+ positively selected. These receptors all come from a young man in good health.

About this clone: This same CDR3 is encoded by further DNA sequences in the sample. The CDR3 is CASSRGTAQETQYF. CDR3 nucleotides: TGCGCCAGCAGTAGAGGGACGGCTCAAGAGACCCAGTACTTC. The chain is built from TRBV5-1 and TRBJ2-5; D may be TRBD1 or TRBD2 (5 bases each). The CDR3 has 14 residues. Trimming shortened V by 5 bases and J by 2 bases, and 13 bases separated the two germline ends. The germline V gene encodes CDR1 SGHRS and CDR2 YFSETQ.

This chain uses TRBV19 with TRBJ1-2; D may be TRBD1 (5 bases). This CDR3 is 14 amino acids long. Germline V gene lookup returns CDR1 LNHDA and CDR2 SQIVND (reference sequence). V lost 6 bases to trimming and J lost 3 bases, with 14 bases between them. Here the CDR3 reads CASRTGGTDYGYTF. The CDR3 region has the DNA TGTGCCAGTAGGACCGGGGGTACTGACTATGGCTACACCTTC. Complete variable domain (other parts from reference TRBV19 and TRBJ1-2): DGGITQSPKYLFRKEGQNVTLSCEQNLNHDAMYWYRQDPGQGLRLIYYSQIVNDFQKGDIAEGYSVSREKKESFPLTVTSAQKNPTAFYLCASRTGGTDYGYTFGSGTRLTVV.

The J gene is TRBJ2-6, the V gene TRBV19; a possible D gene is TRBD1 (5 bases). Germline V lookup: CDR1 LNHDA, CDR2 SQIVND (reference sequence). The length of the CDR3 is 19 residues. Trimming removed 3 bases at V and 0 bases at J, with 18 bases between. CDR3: CASSISRRGSHSGANVLTF. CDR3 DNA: TGTGCCAGTAGTATTTCCCGAAGGGGAAGCCACTCTGGGGCCAACGTCCTGACTTTC. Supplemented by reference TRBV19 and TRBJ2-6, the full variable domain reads DGGITQSPKYLFRKEGQNVTLSCEQNLNHDAMYWYRQDPGQGLRLIYYSQIVNDFQKGDIAEGYSVSREKKESFPLTVTSAQKNPTAFYLCASSISRRGSHSGANVLTFGAGSRLTVL.

The CDR3 DNA is TGCAGCGCTACCGGGACGGCGAGGGAGACCCAGTACTTC. As protein: CSATGTARETQYF. The chain combines TRBV29-1 with TRBJ2-5; D could derive from TRBD1 or TRBD2 (5 bases each). Germline V gene lookup returns CDR1 SQVTM and CDR2 ANQGSEA. The CDR3 has 13 amino acids. The germline V and J ends were trimmed by 7 bases and 5 bases, with 17 bases remaining between them.

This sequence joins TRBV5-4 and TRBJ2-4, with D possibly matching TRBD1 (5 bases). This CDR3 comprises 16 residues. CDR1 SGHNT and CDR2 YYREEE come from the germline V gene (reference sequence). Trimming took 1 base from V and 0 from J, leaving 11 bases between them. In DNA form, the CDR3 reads TGTGCCAGCAGCTTGTCTGGACAAGTAGCCAAAAACATTCAGTACTTC. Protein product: CASSLSGQVAKNIQYF.

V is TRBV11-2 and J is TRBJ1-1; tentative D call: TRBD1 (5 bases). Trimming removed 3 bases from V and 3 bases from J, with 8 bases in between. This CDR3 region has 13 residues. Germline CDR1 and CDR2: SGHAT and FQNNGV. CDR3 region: CASSFFRDTEAFF. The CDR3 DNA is TGTGCCAGCAGCTTTTTCAGGGACACTGAAGCTTTCTTT. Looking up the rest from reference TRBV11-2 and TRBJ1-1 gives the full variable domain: EAGVAQSPRYKIIEKRQSVAFWCNPISGHATLYWYQQILGQGPKLLIQFQNNGVVDDSQLPKDRFSAERLKGVDSTLKIQPAKLEDSAVYLCASSFFRDTEAFFGQGTRLTVV.

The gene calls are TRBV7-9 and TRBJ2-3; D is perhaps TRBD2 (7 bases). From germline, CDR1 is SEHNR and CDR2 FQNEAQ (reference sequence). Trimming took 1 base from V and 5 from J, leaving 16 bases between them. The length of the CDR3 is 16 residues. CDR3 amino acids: CASSLESRGGEDTQYF. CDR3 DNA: TGTGCCAGCAGCTTAGAGAGCAGGGGAGGGGAAGATACGCAGTATTTT.

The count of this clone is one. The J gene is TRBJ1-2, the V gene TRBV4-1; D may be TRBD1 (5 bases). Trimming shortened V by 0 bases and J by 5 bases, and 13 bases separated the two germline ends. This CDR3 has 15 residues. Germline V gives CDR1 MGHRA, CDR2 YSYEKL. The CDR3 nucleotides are TGCGCCAGCAGCCAAGAAGGGTTGGGGCAGTATGGCTACACCTTC. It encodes CASSQEGLGQYGYTF.

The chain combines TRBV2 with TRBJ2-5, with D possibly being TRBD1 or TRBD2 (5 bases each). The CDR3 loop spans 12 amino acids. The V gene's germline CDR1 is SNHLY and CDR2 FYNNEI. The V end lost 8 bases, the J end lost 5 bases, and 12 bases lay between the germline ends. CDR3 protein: CASSDWGETQYF. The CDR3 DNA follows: TGTGCCAGCTCGGACTGGGGGGAGACCCAGTACTTC.

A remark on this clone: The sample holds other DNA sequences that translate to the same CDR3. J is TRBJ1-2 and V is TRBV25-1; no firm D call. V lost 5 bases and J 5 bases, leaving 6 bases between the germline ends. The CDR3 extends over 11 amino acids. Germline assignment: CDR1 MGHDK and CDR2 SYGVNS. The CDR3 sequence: CASSSSYGYTF. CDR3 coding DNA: TGTGCCAGCAGTTCCTCTTATGGCTACACCTTC.

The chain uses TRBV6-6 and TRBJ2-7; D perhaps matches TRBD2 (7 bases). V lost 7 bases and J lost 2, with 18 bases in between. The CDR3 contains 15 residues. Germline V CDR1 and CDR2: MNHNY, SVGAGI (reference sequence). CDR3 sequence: CASTKGGAGTYEQYF. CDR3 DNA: TGTGCCAGCACCAAAGGGGGGGCAGGGACCTACGAGCAGTACTTC.

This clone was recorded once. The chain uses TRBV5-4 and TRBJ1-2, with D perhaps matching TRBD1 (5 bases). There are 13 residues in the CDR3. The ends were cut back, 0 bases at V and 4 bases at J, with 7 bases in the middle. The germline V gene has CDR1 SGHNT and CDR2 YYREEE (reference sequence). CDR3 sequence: CASSLGQTYGYTF. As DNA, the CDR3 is TGTGCCAGCAGCTTGGGACAGACCTATGGCTACACCTTC.